This TCR beta chain is drawn from a study of monozygotic twins with inflammatory bowel disease (dated by TCRdb to the late 2010s). Study-wide context: The complete study included around 30 monozygotic twin pairs: 19 IBD-discordant Danish pairs and nine German pairs, of which four were IBD-concordant and five were IBD-discordant. The search for disease-associated traits relied mainly on comparing IBD patients with their genetically identical healthy co-twins within discordant pairs. Each individual had, on average, about 151 000 unique TCRalpha sequences and 181 000 unique TCRbeta sequences available for analysis.

Details on this clonotype: Its antigen is not yet known.

To prepare the library, 5' RACE was applied. Preparation of each TCR library used around 3,500 ng of total RNA. For each sample, cDNA synthesis with SMARTScribe reverse transcriptase was split into eight separate reactions. Unique molecular identifiers containing a 6-nucleotide sample barcode were introduced through template switching during cDNA synthesis. Amplification of TCRalpha and TCRbeta cDNA involved two nested PCRs of approximately 16 and 10 cycles, and each PCR was followed by bead purification. Before amplification, cDNA was treated with uracil DNA-glycosylase and purified using the QIAquick PCR purification kit. In the second PCR, Illumina TruSeq-compatible adapters and sample-specific barcodes were added. TapeStation and Qubit were used to check library quality and concentration, and 4 to 6 ng of each library went into the pool. Sequencing of the pooled libraries was done on an Illumina HiSeq2500 single-index Rapid Run using custom sequencing primers and 2 x 100 bp reads. Concerning the study's data processing: UMI-based consensus assembly with MiGEC version 1.2.6 was used to correct PCR and sequencing errors. MiXCR version 2.1.1 handled V(D)J alignment, clonotype assembly and CDR3 extraction. To normalise gene usage, clonotype sharing and MAIT/NKT TCR abundance, the analysis used the top 1000, 10 000 and 20 000 clonotypes per sample. Diversity was computed as the inverse Simpson index with the vegan R package after downsampling to 27 000 UMIs. Paired Mann-Whitney U tests were applied to discordant twin pairs, with Benjamini-Hochberg correction for multiple testing. TCRdb reprocessed the reads into one record per CDR3 protein sequence, lacking DNA. It is TCRdb's table, rather than the study itself, that gives the V and J calls and clone size. The sample's table covers roughly 150,000 distinct CDR3 sequences. The ten biggest clones cover approximately 2.5% of the sample.

Broad study findings and their caveats: The analysis was unable to tell apart different T cell subtypes. Because patients were on differing immunosuppressive treatments, the repertoires may have picked up extra background noise and inter-individual variability. TCRbeta repertoire diversity, by inverse Simpson index, was decreased in IBD patients compared with their healthy co-twins. No single strong signal or clonotype linked to IBD turned up in the results, so the idea that one exists was not supported. Compared with healthy twins, IBD patients had fewer clonotypes in common with other individuals, a difference most pronounced in patients showing signs of disease activity. No difference in repertoire similarity was observed between concordant and discordant twins, possibly owing to limited statistical power.

From each donor, a roughly 2.5 ml peripheral blood sample was collected into PAXgene tubes and stored at -80 degrees C. Total RNA was isolated from whole blood with the PAXgene blood miRNA kit on an automated QIAcube, without T cell sorting. Peripheral blood from monozygotic twin pairs, either concordant or discordant for inflammatory bowel disease, underwent deep TCRalpha and TCRbeta repertoire profiling that used unique molecular barcoding. Smoking habits were recorded for all twin pairs, with individuals classified as current, former or never smokers. CDR1 and CDR2, per the germline V gene (reference sequence), are DFQATT and SNEGSKA. The CDR3 runs 12 residues from the cysteine to the phenylalanine. No DNA accompanies this entry.

The rearranged chain carries TRBV20-1 and TRBJ2-7; TCRdb calls TRBD1, which cannot be checked without DNA. Sequencing was carried out using blood. This receptor was taken from a human donor with ulcerative colitis or Crohn's disease, or a healthy co-twin of an affected twin (not recorded which). The CDR3 loop reads CSAEGDSGEQYF.